The 15 T cell receptor beta chains below all came from one sample that was sequenced in a study of cytomegalovirus exposure and HLA in healthy donors. Primers for the PCR totalled 60 Vbeta and 13 Jbeta. Here immunoSEQ multiplex PCR was the method, and the copy in TCRdb shows in-frame clones only, minus some. The table records 170,000 or so clones, 80% of them present only once. Material: PBMCs. Receptors were obtained from a man aged 40-49 years in good health and CMV-seronegative.

The V and J genes are TRBV7-2 and TRBJ1-1; D perhaps matches TRBD1 (6 bases). Trimming left V 5 bases short and J 1 base short, with 11 bases between. This CDR3 is built from 14 residues. Germline loops: CDR1 SGHTA, CDR2 FQGNSA. The CDR3: CASSPRTANTEAFF. As DNA, the CDR3 is TGTGCCAGCAGCCCCCGGACAGCGAACACTGAAGCTTTCTTT.

V gene TRBV6-5 combines with J gene TRBJ1-1, with TRBD1 matching over 7 bases. Germline-derived CDR1 and CDR2 are MNHEY and SVGAGI. With V trimmed by 8 bases and J by 8 bases, 8 bases remained unmatched. The length of the CDR3 is 12 residues. The DNA for the CDR3 is TGTGCCAGCTCGGACAGGTCATCGGAAGCTTTCTTT. This codes for CASSDRSSEAFF.

This clone was detected only once. This rearrangement joins TRBV30 to TRBJ1-1; TRBD1 might be the D (6 bases). Trimming pared 2 bases from V and 6 bases from J, leaving 10 bases between. Per the germline V gene, CDR1 is GTSNPN and CDR2 is SVGIG (reference sequence). The CDR3 has 12 residues. CDR3 region: CAWSITGSEAFF. The CDR3 DNA sequence: TGTGCCTGGAGTATTACAGGGTCTGAAGCTTTCTTT.

CDR3 nucleotides: TGTGCCAGCAGCTCCGTCCCTACCGGGGAGCTGTTTTTT. It codes for CASSSVPTGELFF. The chain couples TRBV5-6 to TRBJ2-2; D is unresolved. V was pared by 3 bases and J by 5 bases, with 8 bases between. Germline V gene lookup returns CDR1 SGHDT and CDR2 YYEEEE. The CDR3 length is 13 residues. Combining the CDR3 with reference TRBV5-6 and TRBJ2-2 gives the whole variable domain DAGVTQSPTHLIKTRGQQVTLRCSPKSGHDTVSWYQQALGQGPQFIFQYYEEEERQRGNFPDRFSGHQFPNYSSELNVNALLLGDSALYLCASSSVPTGELFFGEGSRLTVL.

This clone has only one observation. CDR3 DNA sequence: TGCGCCAGCAGCTTGTCTGCTAGCGGGAGAAAGGATGAGCAGTTCTTC. It encodes CASSLSASGRKDEQFF. J is TRBJ2-1 and V is TRBV5-1, with 10 bases lining up with TRBD2. The CDR3 runs 16 residues. Germline CDR1 reads SGHRS; CDR2 reads YFSETQ. V was pared by 1 base and J by 8 bases, with 9 bases of the junction left unmatched.

The rearrangement uses TRBV4-1 and TRBJ2-1; weak D call: TRBD2 (6 bases). Germline V lookup: CDR1 MGHRA, CDR2 YSYEKL. The V end lost 0 bases, the J end lost 5 bases, and 8 bases lay between the germline ends. The CDR3 consists of 14 residues. CDR3 in amino acids: CASSQDGLNNEQFF. CDR3 DNA sequence: TGCGCCAGCAGCCAAGATGGACTAAACAATGAGCAGTTCTTC.

CDR3 in amino acids: CASSLVAEIGSPLHF. The DNA for the CDR3 is TGTGCCAGCAGCTTAGTGGCGGAAATTGGTTCACCCCTCCACTTT. The chain carries TRBV7-8 and TRBJ1-6; D ambiguous. V was cut by 1 base and J by 9 bases, with 13 bases left in between. The CDR3 sequence is 15 residues long. Germline CDR1 reads SGHVS; CDR2 reads FQNEAQ.

The sample holds a few counts of this clone. This chain joins TRBV2 and TRBJ2-7; TRBD1 agrees at 9 bases. Germline V gene lookup returns CDR1 SNHLY and CDR2 FYNNEI. The CDR3 contains 14 residues. The junction had 7 bases not matched to a gene; V was cut back by 7 bases and J by 3 bases. As DNA, the CDR3 is TGTGCCAGCACCCGGACAGGGGTGTTCTACGAGCAGTACTTC. It translates to CASTRTGVFYEQYF.

J is TRBJ2-4 and V is TRBV29-1, with D possibly matching TRBD1 (6 bases). Germline values: CDR1 SQVTM, CDR2 ANQGSEA. CDR3 length: 15 amino acids. Trimming pared 5 bases from V and 0 bases from J, leaving 14 bases between. The CDR3 bases are TGCAGCGTTACCTCAGGGGTCCTAGCCAAAAACATTCAGTACTTC. It yields the protein CSVTSGVLAKNIQYF. The whole variable domain, remainder taken from reference TRBV29-1 and TRBJ2-4, is SAVISQKPSRDICQRGTSLTIQCQVDSQVTMMFWYRQQPGQSLTLIATANQGSEATYESGFVIDKFPISRPNLTFSTLTVSNMSPEDSSIYLCSVTSGVLAKNIQYFGAGTRLSVL.

This chain uses TRBV29-1 with TRBJ2-3; 10 bases agree with TRBD2. CDR3 length: 12 amino acids. Germline CDR1 reads SQVTM; CDR2 reads ANQGSEA. CDR3 residues: CTGTSEADTQYF. CDR3 in DNA: TGCACCGGGACTAGCGAAGCAGATACGCAGTATTTT.

V and J are TRBV7-9 and TRBJ2-3; D unresolved. The V end lost 5 bases, the J end lost 4 bases, and 10 bases lay between the germline ends. This CDR3 is built from 13 residues. CDR1 SEHNR and CDR2 FQNEAQ come from the germline V gene (reference sequence). DNA for the CDR3: TGTGCCAGCAGCCCCCGGGTGTCAGATACGCAGTATTTT. Protein: CASSPRVSDTQYF.

The V call is TRBV30, the J call TRBJ1-3, with TRBD1 matching over 9 bases. The CDR3 totals 15 residues. The V gene end was trimmed by 5 bases and the J gene end by 4 bases; junction bases not matched to a gene: 9. Germline V gene lookup returns CDR1 GTSNPN and CDR2 SVGIG (reference sequence). The CDR3 DNA reads TGTGCCTGGGGCCGGGACAGGGTAGGAGGAAACACCATATATTTT. It specifies CAWGRDRVGGNTIYF.

This clone was detected a few times. The gene calls are TRBV11-3 and TRBJ2-6, with D tentatively TRBD2 (7 bases). CDR3 length: 18 residues. The V gene lost 5 bases and the J gene lost 0 bases, with 17 bases spanning the gap. Germline V gene sequence: CDR1 SGHNT, CDR2 YENEEA. CDR3 amino acids: CASSPRGGANSGANVLTF. CDR3 DNA: TGTGCCAGCAGCCCGAGGGGGGGCGCAAACTCTGGGGCCAACGTCCTGACTTTC.

The chain combines TRBV19 with TRBJ2-7, with unresolved D. Germline CDR1 is LNHDA and CDR2 is SQIVND (reference sequence). Trimming took 5 bases from V and 4 from J, leaving 12 bases between them. CDR3 length equals 13 residues. Here the CDR3 reads CASSASWRYEQYF. The CDR3 bases are TGTGCCAGTAGTGCGAGCTGGCGGTACGAGCAGTACTTC.

The V call is TRBV27, the J call TRBJ1-4; tentative D call: TRBD1 (5 bases). V was trimmed by 8 bases and J by 0 bases, leaving 13 bases between them. CDR1 and CDR2 from the germline V gene are MNHEY and SMNVEV (reference sequence). The CDR3 is made up of 15 amino acids. The CDR3 DNA follows: TGTGCCAGCGCCGGTGCGGGGGCAACTAATGAAAAACTGTTTTTT. Its protein product is CASAGAGATNEKLFF. The complete variable domain, with remaining parts taken from reference TRBV27 and TRBJ1-4, reads EAQVTQNPRYLITVTGKKLTVTCSQNMNHEYMSWYRQDPGLGLRQIYYSMNVEVTDKGDVPEGYKVSRKEKRNFPLILESPSPNQTSLYFCASAGAGATNEKLFFGSGTQLSVL.